This T cell receptor (beta chain) was sequenced in a study of shared T cell receptors in the human thymus (TCRdb year 2021). Some background on the complete study: The study examined how the human thymus generates shared, self-reactive T-cell receptor alpha chains.

The library was obtained by the immunoSEQ multiplex PCR assay. This is the immuneACCESS table as TCRdb keeps it, with only in-frame sequences that have V and J called. A part of the clones is gone; compared with another copy, unresolved V genes explain less than half, and the rest is unexplained. The sample contains about 660,000 clones, around 87% of them found a single time. Approximately 0.01% of the sample lies in the top ten. Concerning this clone itself: The clone's antigen remains unknown. Base-call qualities are not available, and no considerably larger clone is one nucleotide away.

The CDR3 contains 14 residues, cysteine and phenylalanine counted. Only the CDR3 part of the read is kept: 42 bases, read in frame from the first base. V and J lose 3 bases and 8 bases, and a span of 16 bases separates them. Via the germline V gene, CDR1 is SGHTA and CDR2 FQGNSA. This sample also belongs to another study, concerning human thymus T cells. Looking at the second paper: Immunologically healthy infants undergoing open corrective cardiac surgery for congenital heart defects in Finland were used as donors. The thymus tissue came from surgical resects taken out during corrective cardiac surgery. Both the thymic and the peripheral blood repertoires appeared to show biased V and J gene segment usage. Highly overlapping thymic TCR repertoires among unrelated individuals were reported in the related research. The study used under ten infant thymus samples plus four related peripheral blood samples to characterize TCR alpha and beta repertoires. Donor ages ranged from about 6 to 250 days, and the cohort comprised five or six male and two female infants. After being mechanically released from the tissue, thymocytes were kept at -70 degrees C in pellets of about 10-32 million cells. A QIAsymphony instrument was used to extract genomic DNA from frozen cell pellets. The immunoSEQ multiplex PCR assay was used to amplify the TCRB and TCRAD loci from a standardized quantity of quality-controlled genomic DNA. The amplicons covered the V(D)J region and were long enough to include the CDR3 and to identify the V and J genes. The amplicons were sequenced on an Illumina platform via the commercial immunoSEQ service. Primer bias and sequencing errors were corrected as previously described, and TCRAD and TCRB were defined on the basis of the IMGT database. Analysis of the repertoires was done with immunoSEQ Analyzer 3.0 and VDJTools and included basic statistics, V/J segment usage, diversity estimates, rarefaction and pairwise overlap. Diversity was estimated using the Chao1, ChaoE, Efron-Thisted, Shannon and inverse Simpson indices, and was also estimated on datasets down-sampled to the size of the smallest sample. Repertoire overlap used strict matching of CDR3 nucleotide sequence, V gene and J gene, with Jaccard-based multidimensional scaling clustering. On average, roughly 740,000 unique TCRB clonotypes were obtained from thymus samples, compared with approximately 84,000 from blood samples.

Sequencing was done on a sample of thymocytes. Recombination linked TRBV7-2 to TRBJ1-2; 5 matching bases give a weak D call of TRBD1. The sequence was collected from a boy younger than two with a congenital heart defect. Donor details come from another sample of the same person, matched by shared clones. The CDR3 protein is CASSFGSQGGGYTF. The DNA sequence follows: TGTGCCAGCAGCTTTGGCAGTCAGGGAGGAGGCTACACCTTC.